Sequencing of this TCR beta chain was carried out in a study of T cell repertoires in cytomegalovirus infection. About the research overall: Evidence of both CMV infection and a matching HLA type came from public TCR beta signatures. Findings and limits, study-wide: CMV-specific TCR beta clonotypes restricted by HLA-C were the ones dominating the ex vivo response. Identification of carriers of CMV plus the relevant HLA was performed using cumulative public TCR beta family frequency.

J lost 6 bases, V lost 7 bases, and 5 bases had no gene match. This CDR3 contains 13 residues. Looked up from germline, CDR1 is LNHDA and CDR2 is SQIVND (reference sequence). In TCRdb, the reads were re-called with MiXCR into one record per CDR3 protein. This repertoire shows nearly 450,000 distinct CDR3 sequences, 25% to 40% found once; its top ten account for about 13%. For this clonotype: The antigen remains unidentified.

The V call is TRBV19, the J call TRBJ1-1, with TRBD1 identical over 10 bases. The origin of this receptor is a human donor in good health (CMV status not recorded). Some clones in this sample may be carry-over from other donors' samples. The sequenced sample consisted of PBMCs. CDR3 sequence: CASTRTGGSEAFF. The CDR3 DNA reads as TGTGCCAGTACCCGGACAGGGGGGTCTGAAGCTTTCTTT.